This T cell receptor (beta chain) was recorded in a study of cytomegalovirus exposure and HLA in healthy donors. CDR1 and CDR2 (germline): SGHTS, YDEGEE. Between the trimmed V and J ends, which lost 3 bases and 8 bases, there was a span of 14 bases. The CDR3 length is 14 residues. As to this clone: The target antigen is unknown.

The study ran its PCR with 60 Vbeta and 13 Jbeta primers. Sequencing was performed with immunoSEQ multiplex PCR; in TCRdb, only in-frame clones are kept and a portion is missing. Found here are under 150,000 clones, around 70% of them singletons; the top ten hold approximately 2.1%. Study findings and constraints: Earlier analysis yielded a pattern in which most TCR beta V segments were productive about 90% or about 30% of the time.

This TCR derives from a man aged 35-49 years in good health and CMV-seronegative. V is TRBV5-8 and J is TRBJ1-4; the D gene is possibly TRBD1 (6 bases). The sample taken for sequencing was PBMCs. This chain's CDR3 is CASSYRDLGEKLFF. CDR3 in DNA: TGTGCCAGCAGCTACAGGGACCTTGGGGAAAAACTGTTTTTT.